The next 32 T cell receptor beta chains were all read from a single sample in a study of tumor T cells in aggressive B-cell lymphoma. Only in-frame clones appear in the TCRdb table, and some are missing; sequencing was by immunoSEQ multiplex PCR. The data contain about 2,100 clones, 86% of them seen just once; the ten biggest clones take up less than 20%. Sequenced input: tumor tissue. Source of these receptors: an adult with diffuse large B cell lymphoma.

This clone was detected a few times. This chain connects TRBV19 to TRBJ1-2; D perhaps matches TRBD1 (5 bases). V lost 3 bases and J 1 base, leaving 15 bases between the germline ends. Germline V CDR1 and CDR2: LNHDA, SQIVND (reference sequence). The CDR3 is 16 amino acids. The CDR3 region is CASSIGGEAINYGYTF. The CDR3 DNA sequence: TGTGCCAGTAGTATTGGGGGGGAAGCGATTAACTATGGCTACACCTTC.

The chain has TRBV7-9 and TRBJ2-1, with D tentatively TRBD2 (5 bases). The CDR3 spans 16 residues. The germline gives CDR1 SEHNR, CDR2 FQNEAQ (reference sequence). Trimming shortened V by 2 bases and J by 7 bases, and 18 bases separated the two germline ends. The CDR3 DNA sequence: TGTGCCAGCAGCTTAAGTACGGGATCCCGGTCGAATGAGCAGTTCTTC. It specifies CASSLSTGSRSNEQFF.

This chain uses TRBV5-6 with TRBJ2-7; perhaps TRBD2 as D (5 bases). The germline V gene encodes CDR1 SGHDT and CDR2 YYEEEE. The CDR3 runs 12 residues. The V gene lost 0 bases and the J gene lost 9 bases, with 10 bases spanning the gap. The CDR3 region has the DNA TGTGCCAGCAGCTTGGCGGGAATGGTGCAGTACTTC. Its protein is CASSLAGMVQYF.

This clone was seen a few times. The genes are TRBV7-2 and TRBJ2-7, with D perhaps matching TRBD1 (5 bases). This CDR3 region has 14 residues. Germline lookup yields CDR1 SGHTA and CDR2 FQGNSA. V lost 6 bases, J lost 6 bases, and 18 bases lay in between. The CDR3 protein is CASSIFGSQGEQYF. The CDR3 coding sequence is TGTGCCAGCAGTATATTTGGTAGCCAGGGCGAGCAGTACTTC.

The chain is built from TRBV30 and TRBJ2-5; TRBD2 agrees at 9 bases. The CDR3 totals 14 residues. The trim removed 4 bases at V and 8 bases at J, leaving 11 bases unmatched. In germline, CDR1 is GTSNPN, CDR2 SVGIG (reference sequence). The CDR3 sequence: CAWTAGGPIDTQYF. As DNA, the CDR3 is TGTGCCTGGACGGCGGGAGGGCCGATTGATACCCAGTACTTC.

The rearrangement uses TRBV11-2 and TRBJ2-3; 8 nucleotides line up with TRBD1. The germline CDR1 and CDR2 sequences are SGHAT and FQNNGV. The V gene end was trimmed by 5 bases and the J gene end by 1 base; junction bases not matched to a gene: 2. The CDR3 loop spans 14 amino acids. CDR3 amino acids: CASSMTGGTDTQYF. CDR3 sequence (DNA): TGTGCCAGCAGCATGACAGGGGGCACAGATACGCAGTATTTT.

This chain joins TRBV19 and TRBJ1-1; maybe TRBD1 (6 bases). Germline CDR1 and CDR2: LNHDA and SQIVND (reference sequence). The CDR3 runs to 17 residues. The V end was cut by 4 bases, the J end by 4 bases, with 22 bases between. CDR3 sequence: CASSTLGGNSISTEAFF. As DNA, the CDR3 is TGTGCCAGTAGTACCCTAGGGGGTAATAGCATTAGCACTGAAGCTTTCTTT.

The V gene is TRBV11-3, the J gene TRBJ1-6; D is unresolved. Germline values: CDR1 SGHNT, CDR2 YENEEA. The CDR3 has 13 residues. Trimming removed 8 bases at V and 10 bases at J, with 15 bases between. The CDR3 region has the DNA TGTGCCAGCTCATTGTCCGGCGGCTCACCCCTCCACTTT. This encodes CASSLSGGSPLHF.

The chain recombines TRBV5-6 with TRBJ2-7, with TRBD1 matching 9 bases. This CDR3 comprises 14 residues. Losses at the gene ends were 2 bases for V and 2 bases for J; bases not matched to a gene: 2. Per the germline V gene, CDR1 is SGHDT and CDR2 is YYEEEE. CDR3 residues: CASSLGQGPYEQYF. The CDR3 bases are TGTGCCAGCAGCTTAGGACAGGGGCCCTACGAGCAGTACTTC.

This chain links TRBV28 with TRBJ2-7; the D gene is possibly TRBD2 (6 bases). V lost 3 bases and J 6 bases, leaving 15 bases between the germline ends. This CDR3 has 14 residues. Germline loops: CDR1 MDHEN, CDR2 SYDVKM. The CDR3 region has the DNA TGTGCCAGCAGTTTGGGGGGAACGGGACGCGAGCAGTACGTC. Its protein product is CASSLGGTGREQYV.

The CDR3 spells CASSLWTGTNEKLFF. In DNA, the CDR3 is TGTGCCAGCAGCTTGTGGACAGGGACTAATGAAAAACTGTTTTTT. The J gene is TRBJ1-4, the V gene TRBV5-6; 8 bases agree with TRBD1. Germline-derived CDR1 and CDR2 are SGHDT and YYEEEE. The length of the CDR3 is 15 residues. Trimming cost V 1 base and J 2 bases; bases outside gene matches: 1. Using reference TRBV5-6 and TRBJ1-4 for the parts outside the CDR3, the full variable domain is DAGVTQSPTHLIKTRGQQVTLRCSPKSGHDTVSWYQQALGQGPQFIFQYYEEEERQRGNFPDRFSGHQFPNYSSELNVNALLLGDSALYLCASSLWTGTNEKLFFGSGTQLSVL.

This sequence joins TRBV21-1 and TRBJ2-1; the table gives TRBD2 as D, unverified against the DNA. TRBV21-1 is deemed a pseudogene. There are 15 residues in the CDR3. CDR3 residues: CASKTSGRGVNEQFF. As DNA, the CDR3 is TGTGCCAGCAAAACTAGCGGGAGGGGGGTCAATGAGCAGTTCTTC.

V usage is TRBV27 and J usage is TRBJ1-1; 9 bases map to TRBD1. The CDR3 runs to 15 residues. Germline CDR1 reads MNHEY; CDR2 reads SMNVEV (reference sequence). The ends lost 6 bases at V and 4 bases at J; junction bases unmatched: 9. The CDR3 bases are TGTGCCAGCAGCCCCATTGACAGGGGGGGCACTGAAGCTTTCTTT. This gives the protein CASSPIDRGGTEAFF.

This chain links TRBV4-2 with TRBJ2-1; D is unclear. Trimming pared 1 base from V and 6 bases from J, leaving 13 bases between. The V gene's germline CDR1 is LGHNA and CDR2 YNFKEQ. This CDR3 region has 15 residues. For the CDR3, the DNA is TGTGCCAGCAGCCAAGGGCCGGCGGCCCTCAATGAGCAGTTCTTC. This translates into CASSQGPAALNEQFF.

V usage is TRBV29-1 and J usage is TRBJ2-1; weak D call: TRBD1 (6 bases). Trimming removed 4 bases from V and 2 bases from J, with 12 bases in between. Germline values: CDR1 SQVTM, CDR2 ANQGSEA. This CDR3 has 14 residues. CDR3 bases: TGCAGCGTTGGAGGGGGTACTACCTACAATGAGCAGTTCTTC. Translation gives CSVGGGTTYNEQFF.

This chain connects TRBV5-4 to TRBJ2-2; D is unclear. The CDR3 runs 14 residues. The germline CDR1 and CDR2 sequences are SGHNT and YYREEE (reference sequence). V lost 0 bases to trimming and J lost 4 bases, with 7 bases between them. As DNA, the CDR3 is TGTGCCAGCAGCTTGGAACAGTTCACCGGGGAGCTGTTTTTT. Translated: CASSLEQFTGELFF.

The V gene is TRBV18, the J gene TRBJ2-5; 8 bases match TRBD2. The CDR3 has 14 residues. Germline CDR1 KGHSH, CDR2 LQKENI. J lost 12 bases, V lost 3 bases, and 12 bases had no gene match. CDR3 residues: CASSPPEPFSGKYF. In DNA form, the CDR3 reads TGTGCCAGCTCACCGCCGGAACCATTTAGCGGGAAGTACTTC.

The chain employs TRBV5-5 and TRBJ1-4; TRBD1 might be the D (5 bases). The CDR3 has 17 amino acids. V lost 0 bases, J lost 0 bases, and 12 bases lay in between. Germline V gene data show CDR1 as SGHKS and CDR2 as YYEKEE (reference sequence). The CDR3 reads CASSLARGGATNEKLFF. The DNA for the CDR3 is TGTGCCAGCAGCTTGGCCCGGGGAGGGGCAACTAATGAAAAACTGTTTTTT.

The chain employs TRBV29-1 and TRBJ2-7, with TRBD1 as a possible D gene (6 bases). The CDR3 runs 12 residues. The germline V gene encodes CDR1 SQVTM and CDR2 ANQGSEA. The ends were cut back, 4 bases at V and 4 bases at J, with 11 bases in the middle. This chain's CDR3 is CSVGQQGYEQYF. The DNA for the CDR3 is TGCAGCGTTGGACAACAGGGATACGAGCAGTACTTC.

This clone was recorded only once. This sequence joins TRBV30 and TRBJ2-2, with TRBD2 identical over 13 bases. This CDR3 has 18 amino acids. Germline values: CDR1 GTSNPN, CDR2 SVGIG (reference sequence). V trimming: 7 bases; J trimming: 3 bases; junction bases outside the gene matches: 14. DNA for the CDR3: TGTGCCTTTCATGCCCGACTAGCGGGAGGACACTACACCGGGGAGCTGTTTTTT. This encodes CAFHARLAGGHYTGELFF.

V is TRBV5-1 and J is TRBJ2-5; no clear D. The V end was cut by 0 bases, the J end by 4 bases, with 4 bases between. Per germline, CDR1 SGHRS and CDR2 YFSETQ. This CDR3 region has 12 residues. In DNA form, the CDR3 reads TGCGCCAGCAGCTTGGGGAGAGAGACCCAGTACTTC. Amino acid sequence: CASSLGRETQYF.

The chain carries TRBV7-9 and TRBJ1-1; possible D gene TRBD1, 5 bases. Trimming pared 8 bases from V and 11 bases from J, leaving 24 bases between. CDR1 is SEHNR and CDR2 is FQNEAQ in the germline V gene (reference sequence). CDR3 length: 14 amino acids. This CDR3 is CASSGGAGIGGAFF. CDR3 nucleotide sequence: TGTGCCAGCTCTGGTGGGGCGGGGATTGGTGGTGCTTTCTTT.

The J gene is TRBJ2-3, the V gene TRBV10-2; weak D call: TRBD2 (5 bases). Trimming pared 8 bases from V and 6 bases from J, leaving 9 bases between. The CDR3 length is 11 residues. CDR1 is WSHSY, CDR2 SAAADI, per germline. CDR3 loop: CASASGDTQYF. The CDR3 DNA is TGCGCCAGCGCAAGCGGTGATACGCAGTATTTT.

In its sample, this clone was seen once. V gene TRBV6-1 combines with J gene TRBJ1-1; maybe TRBD1 (5 bases). Trimming took 6 bases from V and 4 from J, leaving 9 bases between them. Germline V gene lookup returns CDR1 MNHNS and CDR2 SASEGT. This CDR3 has 12 residues. The chain's CDR3 is CASSGRVTEAFF. The CDR3 DNA sequence: TGTGCCAGCAGCGGCAGGGTCACTGAAGCTTTCTTT.

The chain is built from TRBV7-2 and TRBJ2-1, with 11 bases aligning to TRBD2. The CDR3 sequence is 16 residues long. Trimming at V came to 0 bases and at J to 5 bases, leaving 3 bases not matched to a gene. CDR1 is SGHTA, CDR2 FQGNSA, per germline. The CDR3 DNA follows: TGTGCCAGCAGCTTAGCGCTAGCGGGAGGCGACAATGAGCAGTTCTTC. Amino acid sequence: CASSLALAGGDNEQFF.

The rearrangement links TRBV19 to TRBJ1-3; D remains unclear. This CDR3 contains 14 residues. Germline CDR1 and CDR2: LNHDA and SQIVND (reference sequence). Trimming removed 3 bases at V and 1 base at J, with 7 bases between. The CDR3 protein is CASSISFSGNTIYF. The CDR3 DNA is TGTGCCAGTAGTATTAGTTTTTCTGGAAACACCATATATTTT.

The V and J genes are TRBV7-8 and TRBJ2-7, with 8 bases fitting TRBD2. Germline lookup yields CDR1 SGHVS and CDR2 FQNEAQ. Trimming cost V 0 bases and J 5 bases; bases outside gene matches: 6. The CDR3 loop spans 15 amino acids. CDR3 loop: CASSLAASGFNEQYF. The CDR3 DNA is TGTGCCAGCAGCTTAGCGGCTAGCGGGTTCAACGAGCAGTACTTC.

The gene calls are TRBV13 and TRBJ1-1; D ambiguous. Germline CDR1 PRHDT, CDR2 FYEKMQ (reference sequence). V was cut by 9 bases and J by 4 bases, with 15 bases left in between. The CDR3 consists of 13 residues. The chain's CDR3 is CASRSVGVTEAFF. CDR3 nucleotide sequence: TGTGCCAGTAGGTCAGTGGGAGTCACTGAAGCTTTCTTT.

The CDR3 DNA reads TGTGCCAGCAGTTACGGACTAGCGGGAGAAGAGCAGTACGTC. It is translated as CASSYGLAGEEQYV. The chain couples TRBV6-6 to TRBJ2-7; 13 bases are shared with TRBD2. V shed 2 bases and J 7 bases; nucleotides not matched to a gene: 2. CDR1 is MNHNY and CDR2 is SVGAGI in the germline V gene (reference sequence). The CDR3 totals 14 residues.

This clone turned up a few times. The chain combines TRBV25-1 with TRBJ1-5; D not resolved. This CDR3 has 14 residues. Germline CDR1 MGHDK, CDR2 SYGVNS. Trimming stripped 5 bases from V and 3 bases from J, with 11 bases between. The CDR3 DNA reads as TGTGCCAGCAGTCTTGCAAGCTTCAATCAGCCCCAGCATTTT. Encoded protein: CASSLASFNQPQHF.

V usage is TRBV28 and J usage is TRBJ1-1; D is ambiguous. V was pared by 3 bases and J by 9 bases, with 17 bases between. This CDR3 has 14 residues. Germline V gene data show CDR1 as MDHEN and CDR2 as SYDVKM. This CDR3 is CASSFDPLTTKAFF. CDR3 coding DNA: TGTGCCAGCAGTTTCGACCCCCTGACTACTAAAGCTTTCTTT. The entire variable domain, with the rest obtained from reference TRBV28 and TRBJ1-1, is as follows: DVKVTQSSRYLVKRTGEKVFLECVQDMDHENMFWYRQDPGLGLRLIYFSYDVKMKEKGDIPEGYSVSREKKERFSLILESASTNQTSMYLCASSFDPLTTKAFFGQGTRLTVV.

The chain links TRBV7-3 to TRBJ2-3, with 9 bases that match TRBD2. V was clipped by 2 bases and J by 5 bases; unmatched bases: 8. The CDR3 covers 16 residues. In germline, CDR1 is SGHTA, CDR2 FQGTGA. The CDR3 nucleotides read TGTGCCAGCAGCTTACTGGAAGCGGGAGGTAGAGATACGCAGTATTTT. It is translated as CASSLLEAGGRDTQYF.